These 5 T cell receptor beta chains were sequenced from one sample in a study of spatial heterogeneity in lung cancer. The antigens for these receptors are not known. Time point indicated: sample taken at primary tumor resection. Study outcomes and limitations: How many expanded intratumoral alpha and beta TCRs were present tracked the tumor mutation count, which was a count of nonsynonymous mutations.

TCRdb called the 5' RACE reads again in MiXCR, with one record for every CDR3 protein. This sample has 10,000 to 15,000 distinct CDR3 sequences, with 6.6% found just once. The starting material was lung tumor tissue, obtained at surgery. The receptors stem from a female donor with early-stage non-small cell lung cancer.

On this clonotype: Given a much more abundant clone one base away, this may be a read error. V and J are TRBV7-2 and TRBJ2-7; 7 bases agree with TRBD2. Germline trimming cut 2 bases from V and 2 bases from J; bases unmatched to any gene: 3. The CDR3 totals 14 residues. In germline, CDR1 is SGHTA, CDR2 FQGNSA. In DNA, the CDR3 is TGTGCCAGCAGCTTATATCGGGGGGCCTACGAGCAGTACTTC. Protein sequence: CASSLYRGAYEQYF.

This clonotype is classed as medium-sized. V gene TRBV18 combines with J gene TRBJ2-1; 8 bases map to TRBD2. The germline V gene encodes CDR1 KGHSH and CDR2 LQKENI. V was pared by 4 bases and J by 2 bases, with 4 bases of the junction left unmatched. The length of the CDR3 is 15 residues. This CDR3 is CASSLDSGAYNEQFF. CDR3 in DNA: TGTGCCAGCTCACTGGATAGCGGGGCCTACAATGAGCAGTTCTTC.

In its sample, this clonotype ranks as medium-sized (0.01 to 0.1%). This sequence joins TRBV20-1 and TRBJ1-4, with TRBD1 matching over 9 bases. This CDR3 is built from 18 residues. CDR1 is DFQATT and CDR2 is SNEGSKA in the germline V gene (reference sequence). V gave up 0 bases and J gave up 0 bases; unmatched junction bases: 8. DNA for the CDR3: TGCAGTGCTAGAGATTGGACAGGGGTAAAGGCAACTAATGAAAAACTGTTTTTT. Its translation is CSARDWTGVKATNEKLFF.

By sample share, this clonotype is medium-sized. The chain has TRBV29-1 and TRBJ2-3; D is perhaps TRBD1 (6 bases). CDR3 length: 14 amino acids. Trimming took off 2 bases at V and 4 bases at J, with 13 bases between the two ends. Per germline, CDR1 SQVTM and CDR2 ANQGSEA. The CDR3 DNA follows: TGCAGCGTTGAATTCATCAGGGGTGCAGATACGCAGTATTTT. Translation: CSVEFIRGADTQYF.

This clonotype has a count of ten or more. The chain is built from TRBV7-9 and TRBJ2-5; TRBD2 agrees at 8 bases. The CDR3 is 13 amino acids. Germline loops: CDR1 SEHNR, CDR2 FQNEAQ (reference sequence). Trimming cost V 5 bases and J 3 bases; bases outside gene matches: 2. CDR3 amino acids: CASSQLAEETQYF. In DNA, the CDR3 is TGTGCCAGCAGCCAACTAGCGGAAGAGACCCAGTACTTC.